Listed below are T cell receptor beta chains from one sample, sequenced in a study of cytomegalovirus exposure and HLA in healthy donors. Assay: immunoSEQ multiplex PCR; the TCRdb copy retains only in-frame clones and omits some. This table has some 140,000 clones, approximately 87% appearing once. The sequencing sample was made of PBMCs. The receptors derive from a man aged 18 to 29 in good health and CMV-seronegative. CDR3s include the opening cysteine and the closing phenylalanine or tryptophan. Each record gives: clone size, J gene, D gene, V gene, CDR3 protein. The D gene is left open where the match is weak. Only some rows state a clone size, as once, few, many or a class for expanded clones.

clone_size: once
j_call: TRBJ1-3
d_call: NA
v_call: TRBV5-6
cdr3_aa: CASSLDLGGTGNTIYF

clone_size: NA
j_call: TRBJ2-1
d_call: NA
v_call: TRBV19
cdr3_aa: CASSRDLLDNEQFF

clone_size: NA
j_call: TRBJ2-1
d_call: TRBD2
v_call: TRBV27
cdr3_aa: CASSLTSGRVYNEQFF

clone_size: NA
j_call: TRBJ1-1
d_call: NA
v_call: TRBV19
cdr3_aa: CASTQPRGTEAFF

clone_size: NA
j_call: TRBJ2-7
d_call: NA
v_call: TRBV18
cdr3_aa: CASSPPGSHYEQYF

clone_size: few
j_call: TRBJ2-1
d_call: NA
v_call: TRBV6-6
cdr3_aa: CASANGANPTLQFF

clone_size: NA
j_call: TRBJ2-3
d_call: TRBD2
v_call: TRBV11-2
cdr3_aa: CASSFLAGGGTDTQYF

clone_size: few
j_call: TRBJ2-2
d_call: NA
v_call: TRBV5-1
cdr3_aa: CASSSLTGELFF

clone_size: NA
j_call: TRBJ1-1
d_call: NA
v_call: TRBV7-9
cdr3_aa: CASSLWAGRFF

clone_size: NA
j_call: TRBJ2-2
d_call: NA
v_call: TRBV18
cdr3_aa: CASSLSSDTGELFF

clone_size: NA
j_call: TRBJ2-3
d_call: TRBD1
v_call: TRBV19
cdr3_aa: CASSLDRVEDTQYF

clone_size: NA
j_call: TRBJ2-5
d_call: TRBD2
v_call: TRBV2
cdr3_aa: CASIRRGGANQETQYF

clone_size: NA
j_call: TRBJ2-7
d_call: NA
v_call: TRBV29-1
cdr3_aa: CSGIVAPSYEQYF

clone_size: NA
j_call: TRBJ2-7
d_call: NA
v_call: TRBV7-8
cdr3_aa: CASSTPQSYEQYF

clone_size: once
j_call: TRBJ2-5
d_call: TRBD1
v_call: TRBV2
cdr3_aa: CASSDRDRGFLGRETQYF

clone_size: NA
j_call: TRBJ1-1
d_call: TRBD1
v_call: TRBV6-5
cdr3_aa: CASRTGQGWDTEAFF

clone_size: NA
j_call: TRBJ1-2
d_call: NA
v_call: TRBV15
cdr3_aa: CATSREFSSRNYGYTF

clone_size: NA
j_call: TRBJ1-5
d_call: NA
v_call: TRBV6-5
cdr3_aa: CASSYSSRGRQPQHF

clone_size: NA
j_call: TRBJ1-2
d_call: NA
v_call: TRBV6-5
cdr3_aa: CASSYAQGRGYTF

clone_size: NA
j_call: TRBJ1-1
d_call: NA
v_call: TRBV19
cdr3_aa: CASSPPNSTEAFF

clone_size: NA
j_call: TRBJ2-5
d_call: NA
v_call: TRBV13
cdr3_aa: CASSHRIAIEQTQYF

clone_size: NA
j_call: TRBJ2-3
d_call: NA
v_call: TRBV5-4
cdr3_aa: CASSQDFTLTDTQYF

clone_size: NA
j_call: TRBJ2-2
d_call: NA
v_call: TRBV5-1
cdr3_aa: CASSFRERRRGELFF

clone_size: once
j_call: TRBJ2-1
d_call: NA
v_call: TRBV25-1
cdr3_aa: CASSESPSDEQFF

clone_size: NA
j_call: TRBJ2-7
d_call: TRBD2
v_call: TRBV7-6
cdr3_aa: CASSGEGGVSEQYF

clone_size: NA
j_call: TRBJ2-1
d_call: TRBD2
v_call: TRBV10-1
cdr3_aa: CASSPGTRAWNEQFF

clone_size: NA
j_call: TRBJ1-5
d_call: TRBD1
v_call: TRBV6-1
cdr3_aa: CASMRQGWSNQPQHF

clone_size: NA
j_call: TRBJ1-3
d_call: NA
v_call: TRBV2
cdr3_aa: CASSEQGNGNTIYF

clone_size: NA
j_call: TRBJ1-1
d_call: TRBD1
v_call: TRBV5-1
cdr3_aa: CASRYGGTGEAFF

clone_size: NA
j_call: TRBJ1-4
d_call: NA
v_call: TRBV2
cdr3_aa: CASREVHEKLFF

clone_size: NA
j_call: TRBJ2-5
d_call: TRBD2
v_call: TRBV15
cdr3_aa: CATQGPSGTGTQYF

clone_size: NA
j_call: TRBJ1-2
d_call: NA
v_call: TRBV5-4
cdr3_aa: CASTSRVLYGYTF

clone_size: few
j_call: TRBJ2-1
d_call: TRBD2
v_call: TRBV27
cdr3_aa: CASSLTGGTGNEQFF

clone_size: once
j_call: TRBJ1-1
d_call: NA
v_call: TRBV6-6
cdr3_aa: CASSYSDRNTEAFF

clone_size: NA
j_call: TRBJ2-5
d_call: NA
v_call: TRBV6-1
cdr3_aa: CASSEAGGLGPQETQYF

clone_size: NA
j_call: TRBJ2-7
d_call: TRBD1
v_call: TRBV9
cdr3_aa: CASSVGGQGAIYEQYF

clone_size: many
j_call: TRBJ1-1
d_call: NA
v_call: TRBV9
cdr3_aa: CASSFGQYTEAFF

clone_size: NA
j_call: TRBJ2-1
d_call: NA
v_call: TRBV7-9
cdr3_aa: CASSLLNSVYNEQFF

clone_size: NA
j_call: TRBJ1-4
d_call: TRBD1
v_call: TRBV10-3
cdr3_aa: CAIRDRDRDEKLFF

clone_size: NA
j_call: TRBJ1-1
d_call: NA
v_call: TRBV28
cdr3_aa: CASSSRTEAFF

clone_size: NA
j_call: TRBJ1-3
d_call: NA
v_call: TRBV19
cdr3_aa: CASSTLGQLYPSGNTIYF

clone_size: NA
j_call: TRBJ2-3
d_call: NA
v_call: TRBV28
cdr3_aa: CASRSAGYPSTDTQYF

clone_size: NA
j_call: TRBJ2-1
d_call: TRBD2
v_call: TRBV27
cdr3_aa: CASSFSLAGGPPEQFF

clone_size: NA
j_call: TRBJ1-1
d_call: NA
v_call: TRBV13
cdr3_aa: CASSPRYPMGGEAFF

clone_size: few
j_call: TRBJ1-1
d_call: TRBD1
v_call: TRBV6-5
cdr3_aa: CASSSWDREAFF

clone_size: NA
j_call: TRBJ2-3
d_call: NA
v_call: TRBV7-9
cdr3_aa: CASSYGATSADTQYF

clone_size: once
j_call: TRBJ2-5
d_call: NA
v_call: TRBV4-1
cdr3_aa: CASRMRYSYQETQYF

clone_size: NA
j_call: TRBJ2-7
d_call: TRBD1
v_call: TRBV5-1
cdr3_aa: CASSTRTGGYEQYF

clone_size: NA
j_call: TRBJ2-5
d_call: NA
v_call: TRBV10-3
cdr3_aa: CAISESHRPAEGQETQYF

clone_size: once
j_call: TRBJ1-1
d_call: NA
v_call: TRBV30
cdr3_aa: CAWIVDSYTEAFF

clone_size: NA
j_call: TRBJ1-2
d_call: NA
v_call: TRBV21-1
cdr3_aa: CASKVGAGGGYGYTF

clone_size: NA
j_call: TRBJ2-7
d_call: NA
v_call: TRBV7-9
cdr3_aa: CASSLIPTRGTTSYEQYF

clone_size: NA
j_call: TRBJ1-2
d_call: TRBD1
v_call: TRBV7-2
cdr3_aa: CASSRIPPTTGTGLAGYTF

clone_size: NA
j_call: TRBJ2-7
d_call: NA
v_call: TRBV30
cdr3_aa: CAWSGSRGGEQYF